The sequence of this T cell receptor (beta chain) was determined in a study of blood T cells in healthy people across ages. Regarding the study as a whole: TCR beta diversity per million T cells fell roughly linearly with age. What prevented conclusive comparison of naive and antigen-experienced cells was that PBMCs were unsorted. In long-lived donors, naive CD4+ cell counts and diversity exceeded those of aged donors.

On this clonotype itself: No antigen is known for it.

A J-beta primer mix and a sample-barcoded 5' primer were used in a second PCR of about 6 to 12 cycles. The template-switch adaptor, which had 12 random nucleotides, put a tag on each cDNA molecule. TCRdb passed the 5' RACE reads through MiXCR, listing each CDR3 protein once. The profile covers 1.5 million to 2 million distinct CDR3 sequences, with roughly 27% appearing a single time and roughly 8.2% taken by the ten largest. The sequence came from a woman aged 25-40 years in good health. Sequencing was performed on blood.

As DNA, the CDR3 is TGTGCCAGCTCACAGCGACAGGGATATGAGACTGAAGCTTTCTTT. This translates into CASSQRQGYETEAFF. The chain is built from TRBV18 and TRBJ1-1; 7 bases map to TRBD1. The J segment lost 5 bases and the V segment lost 4 bases, leaving 10 bases of the junction unmatched. This CDR3 contains 15 residues. CDR1 and CDR2 (germline): KGHSH, LQKENI.